Below are 22 T cell receptor beta chains sequenced from a single sample in a study of vaccination effects on CD4 cells after COVID-19. These TCRs are of unknown antigen specificity. Between days 10 and 11 of culture, CD4+ T cells were separated out. Either the mRNA-1273 or the BNT162b2 vaccine was given to participants as two doses. Here immunoSEQ multiplex PCR was the method, and the copy in TCRdb shows in-frame clones only, minus some. Of 45,000 or so clones listed, 70% are singletons. Sequencing used CD4+ T cells from PBMCs cultured without peptide, obtained after COVID-19 vaccination. Every receptor here comes from a human donor who received a COVID-19 vaccine.

J is TRBJ1-1 and V is TRBV11-2; TRBD1 aligns across 7 bases. Per germline, CDR1 SGHAT and CDR2 FQNNGV. Trimming at V came to 3 bases and at J to 0 bases, leaving 7 bases not matched to a gene. This CDR3 has 16 residues. The CDR3 DNA follows: TGTGCCAGCAGCTTCGAGACAGGGCTAATGAACACTGAAGCTTTCTTT. Protein product: CASSFETGLMNTEAFF.

The chain combines TRBV5-1 with TRBJ2-6; D remains ambiguous. V lost 4 bases to trimming and J lost 4 bases, with 15 bases between them. The CDR3 is 16 residues long. Per germline, CDR1 SGHRS and CDR2 YFSETQ. Written as DNA, the CDR3 is TGCGCCAGCAGCCACGCCTTGGGCGCCGGGGCCAACGTCCTGACTTTC. Translation gives CASSHALGAGANVLTF.

This clone was found once. The chain couples TRBV4-2 to TRBJ2-7, with 9 bases matching TRBD1. The CDR3 has 15 residues. V shed 2 bases, J shed 4 bases, and the junction held 6 bases outside the gene matches. Germline CDR1 and CDR2: LGHNA and YNFKEQ. Here the CDR3 DNA reads TGTGCCAGCAGCCAAAGTCCGGGACAGGGATACGAGCAGTACTTC. It encodes CASSQSPGQGYEQYF.

The CDR3: CASSPGDSRNQPQHF. The DNA for the CDR3 is TGTGCCAGCAGCCCGGGGGACTCTCGCAATCAGCCCCAGCATTTT. V and J are TRBV27 and TRBJ1-5, with D possibly being TRBD1 (5 bases). This CDR3 is built from 15 residues. The V gene's germline CDR1 is MNHEY and CDR2 SMNVEV (reference sequence). V was trimmed by 6 bases and J by 2 bases, leaving 14 bases between them.

The CDR3, as DNA: TGTGCCAGCAGCCCCGATCGACAGGGATTCCAAACGCAGTATTTT. Translation gives CASSPDRQGFQTQYF. The chain joins TRBV7-2 to TRBJ2-3; 7 nucleotides agree with TRBD1. V lost 5 bases, J lost 9 bases, and 14 bases stayed unmatched. The CDR3 contains 15 residues. CDR1 is SGHTA, CDR2 FQGNSA, per germline.

The V call is TRBV2, the J call TRBJ2-2, with 7 bases matching TRBD1. The germline V gene has CDR1 SNHLY and CDR2 FYNNEI. There are 17 residues in the CDR3. J was trimmed by 5 bases and V by 3 bases; bases with no gene match: 12. The CDR3 DNA follows: TGTGCCAGCAGTGAGACCCTGACAGGGTATGGTACCGGGGAGCTGTTTTTT. It codes for CASSETLTGYGTGELFF.

About this clone: Without the conserved terminal phenylalanine or tryptophan, this CDR3 likely stems from a read error. It is unclear where the CDR3 begins or ends on the DNA, so no DNA is shown, and the CDR3 is as TCRdb lists it. The chain is built from TRBV5-1 and TRBJ2-7; no DNA check was done on the table's D call, TRBD1. Germline CDR1 and CDR2: SGHRS and YFSETQ. The CDR3 sequence runs 12 residues, both termini included. The CDR3 sequence is CASSLATQVSVL.

The chain links TRBV30 to TRBJ1-4; no reliable D call. Trimming stripped 0 bases from V and 8 bases from J, with 10 bases between. The CDR3 spans 13 residues. Germline CDR1 and CDR2: GTSNPN and SVGIG (reference sequence). Here the CDR3 DNA reads TGTGCCTGGAGTGTACTTAGTCGGGAAAAACTGTTTTTT. Translating gives CAWSVLSREKLFF.

The chain recombines TRBV7-7 with TRBJ1-1; D unclear. Germline V gives CDR1 SSHAT, CDR2 FNYEAQ (reference sequence). V lost 1 base and J 2 bases, leaving 8 bases between the germline ends. The CDR3 extends over 14 amino acids. The CDR3 DNA reads as TGTGCCAGCAGCTTAGAACCAGATAACACTGAAGCTTTCTTT. Amino acid sequence: CASSLEPDNTEAFF.

The chain combines TRBV11-2 with TRBJ1-2, with D perhaps matching TRBD1 (5 bases). Trimming cost V 5 bases and J 4 bases, with 20 bases left between them. The CDR3 has 16 amino acids. Germline CDR1 is SGHAT and CDR2 is FQNNGV. CDR3 nucleotides: TGTGCCAGCAGCATCGGGGCCGGTGGAGGTCTCTATGGCTACACCTTC. The encoded protein is CASSIGAGGGLYGYTF. Together with reference TRBV11-2 and TRBJ1-2, the CDR3 gives the full variable domain: EAGVAQSPRYKIIEKRQSVAFWCNPISGHATLYWYQQILGQGPKLLIQFQNNGVVDDSQLPKDRFSAERLKGVDSTLKIQPAKLEDSAVYLCASSIGAGGGLYGYTFGSGTRLTVV.

This chain connects TRBV10-3 to TRBJ2-7; possibly TRBD1 or TRBD2 for D (6 bases each). The CDR3 has 13 residues. Trimming took off 8 bases at V and 6 bases at J, with 17 bases between the two ends. Germline CDR1 ENHRY, CDR2 SYGVKD. CDR3: CAIYREGGGEQYF. CDR3 nucleotide sequence: TGTGCCATCTATCGCGAGGGGGGAGGCGAGCAGTACTTC.

This chain connects TRBV3-1 (or the pseudogene TRBV3-2) to TRBJ2-1; unclear D gene. Between the trimmed V and J ends, which lost 6 bases and 1 base, there was a span of 4 bases. CDR3 length: 12 amino acids. Germline-derived CDR1 and CDR2 are LGHDT and YNNKEL (reference sequence). CDR3 protein: CASSASYNEQFF. As DNA, the CDR3 is TGTGCCAGCAGTGCGTCCTACAATGAGCAGTTCTTC.

The rearrangement uses TRBV5-1 and TRBJ2-7; D not resolved. Between the trimmed V and J ends, which lost 3 bases and 0 bases, there was a span of 22 bases. The germline V gene encodes CDR1 SGHRS and CDR2 YFSETQ. The CDR3 length is 18 residues. CDR3 in DNA: TGCGCCAGCAGCTCGCCCACCGGTTTGGGGTTCAGCTCCTACGAGCAGTACTTC. Amino acids: CASSSPTGLGFSSYEQYF.

The chain employs TRBV19 and TRBJ1-2; 10 positions match TRBD1. V dropped 6 bases and J dropped 2; count of bases not matched to a gene: 6. Per germline, CDR1 LNHDA and CDR2 SQIVND (reference sequence). This CDR3 is built from 15 residues. The CDR3 loop reads CASRGTGEHNYGYTF. CDR3 sequence (DNA): TGTGCCAGTAGAGGGACAGGGGAACACAACTATGGCTACACCTTC.

V gene TRBV5-4 combines with J gene TRBJ2-1, with a weak D call TRBD2 (5 bases). In germline, CDR1 is SGHNT, CDR2 YYREEE (reference sequence). V lost 0 bases and J 6 bases, leaving 19 bases between the germline ends. The CDR3 sequence is 17 residues long. The CDR3, as DNA: TGTGCCAGCAGCTTGGAGGGTGTTCGGGGAAGGGTCAATGAGCAGTTCTTC. It codes for CASSLEGVRGRVNEQFF.

This clone showed up just a few times. The V call is TRBV6-2 or TRBV6-3, the J call TRBJ1-1, with D possibly TRBD1 on 6 matching bases. The CDR3 is 15 amino acids. CDR1 and CDR2 (germline): MNHEY, SVGEGT. The V and J ends lost 4 bases and 3 bases respectively, with 15 bases between them. CDR3 residues: CASSSRQGSDTEAFF. The DNA for the CDR3 is TGTGCCAGCAGTTCCCGTCAGGGGAGCGACACTGAAGCTTTCTTT.

Only a few counts were recorded for this clone. V gene TRBV30 combines with J gene TRBJ1-1; 7 positions match TRBD1. Germline V lookup: CDR1 GTSNPN, CDR2 SVGIG (reference sequence). V gave up 3 bases and J gave up 4 bases; unmatched junction bases: 8. The CDR3 sequence is 14 residues long. The CDR3 loop reads CAWRRGRSATEAFF. The CDR3 region has the DNA TGTGCCTGGAGAAGGGGGCGCTCGGCCACTGAAGCTTTCTTT.

This clone was observed once. This rearrangement joins TRBV5-1 to TRBJ1-4; D gene ambiguous. This CDR3 is 12 amino acids long. Germline values: CDR1 SGHRS, CDR2 YFSETQ. Between the trimmed V and J ends, which lost 4 bases and 7 bases, there was a span of 8 bases. The CDR3 is CASSPNLEKLFF. In nucleotides, the CDR3 is TGCGCCAGCAGCCCAAATCTTGAAAAACTGTTTTTT.

Details on this clone: The same CDR3 can be traced to other DNA sequences in this sample. This chain links TRBV2 with TRBJ1-1; D uncertain. Trimming took off 0 bases at V and 0 bases at J, with 8 bases between the two ends. This CDR3 is built from 15 residues. The germline gives CDR1 SNHLY, CDR2 FYNNEI. The DNA for the CDR3 is TGTGCCAGCAGTGAAGCGGTCCAAATGAACACTGAAGCTTTCTTT. Translation: CASSEAVQMNTEAFF.

The chain joins TRBV5-1 to TRBJ2-1; D is perhaps TRBD1 (6 bases). Germline V gene data show CDR1 as SGHRS and CDR2 as YFSETQ. The CDR3 consists of 14 residues. Between the trimmed V and J ends, which lost 5 bases and 13 bases, there was a span of 22 bases. The CDR3 bases are TGCGCCAGCAGTACTGGGGGCCCAGCCCCCCAACAGTTCTTC. Translation: CASSTGGPAPQQFF.

J is TRBJ2-3 and V is TRBV3-1 (or the pseudogene TRBV3-2), with D tentatively TRBD2 (6 bases). Germline loops: CDR1 LGHDT, CDR2 YNNKEL (reference sequence). The CDR3 is made up of 15 amino acids. Trimming took off 5 bases at V and 2 bases at J, with 14 bases between the two ends. The CDR3 region is CASSGEVLNTDTQYF. In DNA form, the CDR3 reads TGTGCCAGCAGCGGGGAGGTGTTGAACACAGATACGCAGTATTTT.

This chain links TRBV5-1 with TRBJ1-1; D is unresolved. Germline lookup yields CDR1 SGHRS and CDR2 YFSETQ. V was clipped by 2 bases and J by 1 base, with 9 bases between them. The CDR3 is made up of 14 amino acids. As DNA, the CDR3 is TGCGCCAGCAGCTTATCACAGACGAACACTGAAGCTTTCTTT. As protein: CASSLSQTNTEAFF.